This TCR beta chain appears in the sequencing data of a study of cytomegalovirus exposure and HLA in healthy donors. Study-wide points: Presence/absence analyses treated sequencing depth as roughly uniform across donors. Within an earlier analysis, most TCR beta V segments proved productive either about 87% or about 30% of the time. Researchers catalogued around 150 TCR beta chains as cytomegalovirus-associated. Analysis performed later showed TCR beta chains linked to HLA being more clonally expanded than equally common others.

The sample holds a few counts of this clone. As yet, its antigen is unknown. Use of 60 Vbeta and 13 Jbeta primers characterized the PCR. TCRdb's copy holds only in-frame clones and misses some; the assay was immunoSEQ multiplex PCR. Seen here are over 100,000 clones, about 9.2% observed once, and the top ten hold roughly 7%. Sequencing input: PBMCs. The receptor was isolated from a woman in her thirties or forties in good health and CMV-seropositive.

DNA of the CDR3: TGTGCCAGCAACACCTGGCGGGACACTGAAGCTTTCTTT. Protein sequence: CASNTWRDTEAFF. The V call is TRBV19, the J call TRBJ1-1; D is unresolved. V dropped 9 bases and J dropped 3 bases, with 14 bases sitting between them. The CDR3 runs 13 residues. Germline CDR1 and CDR2: LNHDA and SQIVND (reference sequence). Full variable domain (missing parts from reference TRBV19 and TRBJ1-1): DGGITQSPKYLFRKEGQNVTLSCEQNLNHDAMYWYRQDPGQGLRLIYYSQIVNDFQKGDIAEGYSVSREKKESFPLTVTSAQKNPTAFYLCASNTWRDTEAFFGQGTRLTVV.